This T cell receptor beta chain comes out of a study of blood T cell repertoires in COVID-19. Study background: Some COVID-19 samples were acute and others convalescent; all came from the United States, Italy and Spain. PBMCs, B-cell-depleted T cells, or T cells were the source of the cDNA or gDNA that made up the material.

As handled by the study authors: Reference gene primer amplification gave nucleated cell count estimates. Clones were read by immunoSEQ multiplex PCR, and TCRdb kept only the in-frame ones, dropping some. The V and J calls and clone size are taken from that table; D and trimming were inferred from the DNA. The sample has 150,000 to 200,000 clones, around 82% seen once. V gave up 8 bases and J gave up 4 bases; unmatched junction bases: 10. Germline values: CDR1 MDHEN, CDR2 SYDVKM. The CDR3 extends over 14 amino acids. This chain joins TRBV28 and TRBJ1-1, with 7 bases lining up with TRBD1. The sample taken for sequencing was peripheral blood. This receptor was taken from a human donor with acute or convalescent COVID-19. The donor label of this sample is uncertain. The CDR3: CASWRPGQFTEAFF. The DNA of the CDR3 is TGTGCCAGCTGGAGACCGGGACAGTTCACTGAAGCTTTCTTT.